The text below deals with one T cell receptor beta chain. The data belong to a study of blood T cell repertoires in COVID-19. For the study at large: Acute and convalescent COVID-19 specimens originated in the United States, Italy and Spain.

The CDR3 is 15 residues long. Per the germline V gene, CDR1 is MNHEY and CDR2 is SVGAGI. V shed 6 bases and J 5 bases; nucleotides not matched to a gene: 8. As handled by the study authors: Amplification with reference gene primers provided the estimates of nucleated cell counts. TCRdb keeps only in-frame clones here, not all; method: immunoSEQ multiplex PCR. D and trimming were read from the DNA, whereas the V and J calls and clone size are those reported in that table. The sample has roughly 100,000 clones; about nine tenths are singletons. The source of this sequence is an elderly woman in a cohort sampled during active COVID-19. Source material: peripheral blood. The chain employs TRBV6-5 and TRBJ1-5; the match to TRBD1 covers 9 bases. The CDR3: CASRAPGQGYQPQHF. CDR3 sequence (DNA): TGTGCCAGCAGGGCCCCGGGACAGGGTTATCAGCCCCAGCATTTT.